This TCR beta chain emerged from a study of blood T cells in healthy people across ages. Alongside a J-beta primer mix, a sample-barcoded 5' primer served in a second PCR lasting about 7 to 12 cycles. Carrying 12 random nucleotides, a template-switch adaptor labeled each individual cDNA molecule. MiXCR was run by TCRdb on the 5' RACE reads, yielding one entry per CDR3 protein. The sample carries 700,000 to 850,000 distinct CDR3 sequences, about 36% recorded once. V was shortened by 1 base and J by 7 bases, with 6 bases between the two germline ends. The CDR3 length is 12 residues. CDR1 and CDR2 from the germline V gene are SGHTA and FQGNSA.

The sequencing input was blood. This receptor was taken from a young man in good health. J is TRBJ2-3 and V is TRBV7-2; D is uncertain. The CDR3: CASSLEGNTQYF. The CDR3 coding sequence is TGTGCCAGCAGCTTAGAGGGAAATACGCAGTATTTT.